The 4 T cell receptor beta chains listed next were all sequenced from one sample in a study of T cell responses to AZD1222 COVID-19 vaccine. TCRdb's copy holds only in-frame clones and misses some; the assay was immunoSEQ multiplex PCR. In the table there are 150,000 to 200,000 clones, about 87% of which are singletons. Source: peripheral blood, taken on day 0 of MenACWY control vaccination. The receptor set was obtained from an adult in good health.

This chain joins TRBV5-4 and TRBJ1-2; 10 bases line up with TRBD1. Germline V gene data show CDR1 as SGHNT and CDR2 as YYREEE (reference sequence). The CDR3 has 16 residues. Trimming at V came to 3 bases and at J to 5 bases, leaving 10 bases not matched to a gene. The CDR3 DNA sequence: TGTGCCAGCAGCTCGACCCTGGGACAGGGGTATTATGGCTACACCTTC. Translation gives CASSSTLGQGYYGYTF.

This chain links TRBV5-4 with TRBJ1-1; D unclear. This CDR3 is built from 15 residues. The germline gives CDR1 SGHNT, CDR2 YYREEE (reference sequence). The V end was cut by 4 bases, the J end by 1 base, with 14 bases between. The DNA for the CDR3 is TGTGCCAGCAGCCGCGAGCCCGGCAAGAACACTGAAGCTTTCTTT. Amino acid sequence: CASSREPGKNTEAFF. Full variable domain (missing parts from reference TRBV5-4 and TRBJ1-1): ETGVTQSPTHLIKTRGQQVTLRCSSQSGHNTVSWYQQALGQGPQFIFQYYREEENGRGNFPPRFSGLQFPNYSSELNVNALELDDSALYLCASSREPGKNTEAFFGQGTRLTVV.

The J gene is TRBJ1-1, the V gene TRBV27; D is perhaps TRBD1 (6 bases). V was trimmed by 4 bases and J by 0 bases, leaving 12 bases between them. The CDR3 sequence is 15 residues long. Germline assignment: CDR1 MNHEY and CDR2 SMNVEV (reference sequence). The CDR3 sequence: CASSSGQFMNTEAFF. In DNA, the CDR3 is TGTGCCAGCAGTTCCGGACAGTTCATGAACACTGAAGCTTTCTTT.

This clone was detected only once. This rearrangement joins TRBV28 to TRBJ1-2; maybe TRBD1 (5 bases). The CDR3 is 14 residues long. Trimming shortened V by 6 bases and J by 8 bases, and 19 bases separated the two germline ends. CDR1 and CDR2 (germline): MDHEN, SYDVKM. CDR3 DNA: TGTGCCAGCAGACCCGTCAGGGTTGTTGGGGGCTACACCTTC. Translating gives CASRPVRVVGGYTF.